The present entry profiles one TCR beta chain with its context. Germline CDR1 and CDR2: SGHTA and FQGTGA. The CDR3 has 15 residues. The V end lost 5 bases, the J end lost 0 bases, and 14 bases lay between the germline ends. In the original processing: How many nucleated cells were present was estimated from reference gene primer amplification. Sequencing used immunoSEQ multiplex PCR; TCRdb keeps in-frame clones, though not all of them. The DNA gave D and trimming, while V, J and clone size come from that table. The table lists 150,000 or so clones, roughly 87% of them singletons, with around 4.6% in the top ten. The data are from a study of blood T cell repertoires in COVID-19. Study context: Collection of acute and convalescent COVID-19 samples took place in the United States, Italy and Spain.

The TCR was taken from a human donor in a cohort sampled during active COVID-19. Sequenced material: peripheral blood. The chain links TRBV7-3 to TRBJ2-7; D might be TRBD2 (5 bases). CDR3 protein: CASSLNGGSSYEQYF. The CDR3 region has the DNA TGTGCCAGCAGCCTAAATGGAGGATCCTCCTACGAGCAGTACTTC.